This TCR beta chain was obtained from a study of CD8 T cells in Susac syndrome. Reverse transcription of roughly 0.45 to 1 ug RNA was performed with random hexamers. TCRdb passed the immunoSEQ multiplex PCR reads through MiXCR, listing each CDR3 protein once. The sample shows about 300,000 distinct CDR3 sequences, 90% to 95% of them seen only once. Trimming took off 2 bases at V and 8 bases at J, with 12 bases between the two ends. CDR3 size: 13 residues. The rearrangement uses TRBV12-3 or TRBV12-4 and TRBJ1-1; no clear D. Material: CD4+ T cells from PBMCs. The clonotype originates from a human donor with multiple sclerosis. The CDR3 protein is CASSLRTEKEAFF. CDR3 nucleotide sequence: TGTGCCAGCAGTTTAAGGACGGAGAAAGAAGCTTTCTTT.